This TCR beta chain was sequenced during a study of blood T cell repertoires in COVID-19. Looking at the study overall: Both acute and convalescent COVID-19 samples were obtained from the United States, Italy and Spain. Sources were T cells, B-cell-depleted T cells, or PBMCs; the material itself was cDNA or gDNA.

V trimming: 6 bases; J trimming: 3 bases; junction bases outside the gene matches: 4. There are 14 residues in the CDR3. Germline V gene data show CDR1 as MNHNY and CDR2 as SVGAGI (reference sequence). In the original processing: From reference gene primer amplification, estimates of nucleated cell counts were derived. Clones were read by immunoSEQ multiplex PCR, and TCRdb kept only the in-frame ones, dropping some. That table furnishes V, J and clone size, whereas the DNA furnished D and trimming. The sample has 20,000 to 25,000 clones, about 89% seen once. The receptor's source is a woman aged 70-85 years with active COVID-19. The source material was peripheral blood. This rearrangement joins TRBV6-6 to TRBJ2-2; TRBD2 matches 7 bases. This CDR3 reads CASRPGGDTGELFF. CDR3 coding DNA: TGTGCCAGCAGGCCGGGGGGAGACACCGGGGAGCTGTTTTTT.